This note documents a single T cell receptor (beta chain) sequence. The data derive from a study of blood T cell repertoires in COVID-19. Trimming cost V 7 bases and J 4 bases, with 8 bases left between them. This CDR3 is built from 12 residues. Germline CDR1 reads MNHEY; CDR2 reads SVGAGI. Repertoires were generated with immunoSEQ multiplex PCR, while TCRdb's copy carries only in-frame clones and drops some. Here the sample spans around 160,000 clones, roughly nine tenths being singletons. The receptor comes from a man in his sixties with active or convalescent COVID-19. The chain employs TRBV6-5 and TRBJ1-3; tentatively, D is TRBD1 (5 bases). Sequencing was performed on peripheral blood. In DNA, the CDR3 is TGTGCCAGCAACTCAGGGGGAAACACCATATATTTT. Translating gives CASNSGGNTIYF.